Listed below are T cell receptor beta chains from one sample, sequenced in a study of blood T cell repertoires in COVID-19. Measured with immunoSEQ multiplex PCR; TCRdb has only the in-frame clones, and not every one. The data contain fewer than 300,000 clones, about 85% of them singletons. What was sequenced was peripheral blood. Source of these receptors: a human donor with COVID-19, enrolled during active disease. The donor label of this sample is uncertain. CDR3s include the opening cysteine and the closing phenylalanine or tryptophan. The D gene is left open where the match is weak. Not all rows give a size; the values are once, few, many and, for expanded clones, a class.

j_call	v_call	clone_size	d_call	cdr3_aa	cdr3_nt
TRBJ1-3	TRBV7-9	few	NA	CASGSSGNTIYF	TGTGCCAGCGGCAGCTCTGGAAACACCATATATTTT
TRBJ2-1	TRBV6-5	NA	TRBD2	CASSPPGGVNEQFF	TGTGCCAGCAGTCCCCCCGGGGGGGTCAATGAGCAGTTCTTC
TRBJ1-3	TRBV7-2	NA	NA	CASSSDRLGSGNTIYF	TGTGCCAGCAGCTCCGACAGGCTCGGATCTGGAAACACCATATATTTT
TRBJ2-7	TRBV27	NA	TRBD1	CASSRQGRYEQYF	TGTGCCAGCAGTCGACAGGGGAGGTACGAGCAGTACTTC
TRBJ1-3	TRBV14	NA	NA	CASSPMLSSGNTIYF	TGTGCCAGCAGCCCCATGCTCAGCTCTGGAAACACCATATATTTT
TRBJ2-2	TRBV2	NA	NA	CASSEVRGTGELFF	TGTGCCAGCAGTGAAGTCAGGGGCACCGGGGAGCTGTTTTTT
TRBJ1-2	TRBV24-1	few	TRBD1	CATSVMDRDHGYTF	TGTGCCACCAGTGTCATGGACAGGGATCATGGCTACACCTTC
TRBJ1-4	TRBV30	NA	TRBD1	CAWRDDRAFNEKLFF	TGTGCCTGGAGAGACGACAGGGCTTTTAATGAAAAACTGTTTTTT
TRBJ2-1	TRBV19	NA	TRBD2	CASSIFSGLAGGGEQFF	TGTGCCAGTAGTATATTTAGCGGACTAGCGGGAGGAGGCGAGCAGTTCTTC
TRBJ1-1	TRBV15	NA	NA	CATSRFSRVGNTEAFF	TGTGCCACCAGCAGGTTTTCCCGGGTCGGGAACACTGAAGCTTTCTTT
TRBJ2-7	TRBV7-3	NA	TRBD2	CASSPSGSSYEQYF	TGTGCCAGCAGCCCTAGCGGGAGCTCCTACGAGCAGTACTTC
TRBJ2-1	TRBV7-2	NA	TRBD2	CASSRTSGAYNEQFF	TGTGCCAGCAGCCGGACTAGCGGGGCCTACAATGAGCAGTTCTTC
TRBJ1-5	TRBV28	NA	TRBD1	CASSTTLGQNQPQHF	TGTGCCAGCAGTACGACTTTGGGACAGAATCAGCCCCAGCATTTT
TRBJ2-7	TRBV14	few	NA	CASSQWEGVYEQYF	TGTGCCAGCAGCCAGTGGGAGGGGGTGTACGAGCAGTACTTC
TRBJ1-6	TRBV2	NA	TRBD1	CASILDRGNSPLHF	TGTGCCAGCATCCTCGACAGGGGAAATTCACCCCTCCACTTT
TRBJ1-2	TRBV6-5	few	NA	CASSPQTPGDGYTF	TGTGCCAGCAGTCCCCAGACACCAGGGGACGGCTACACCTTC
TRBJ1-1	TRBV27	NA	NA	CASSYRTNTEAFF	TGTGCCAGCAGTTACAGGACGAACACTGAAGCTTTCTTT
TRBJ1-1	TRBV12-3/TRBV12-4	once	TRBD1	CASGTGPNTEAFF	TGTGCCAGCGGGACAGGGCCGAACACTGAAGCTTTCTTT
TRBJ1-3	TRBV5-1	NA	NA	CASSPGARDSGNTIYF	TGCGCCAGCAGCCCAGGAGCCAGGGACTCTGGAAACACCATATATTTT
TRBJ2-1	TRBV30	NA	NA	CAWSPRTYNEQFF	TGTGCCTGGAGCCCCCGTACCTACAATGAGCAGTTCTTC
TRBJ1-2	TRBV2	once	TRBD1	CASSWAWTGELVGYTF	TGTGCCAGCAGCTGGGCTTGGACAGGGGAGTTGGTTGGCTACACCTTC
TRBJ2-1	TRBV4-1	NA	NA	CASSQGQYSGGIYNEQFF	TGCGCCAGCAGCCAAGGCCAGTATAGTGGCGGGATCTACAATGAGCAGTTCTTC
TRBJ1-4	TRBV5-4	few	TRBD1	CASRRDATGTNEKLFF	TGTGCCAGCAGGCGAGACGCGACAGGGACTAATGAAAAACTGTTTTTT
TRBJ2-2	TRBV19	NA	NA	CASSNRDTNTGELFF	TGTGCCAGTAGTAACCGGGACACAAACACCGGGGAGCTGTTTTTT
TRBJ2-1	TRBV7-3	NA	TRBD2	CASSPGGLAGGVNEQFF	TGTGCCAGCAGCCCAGGCGGACTAGCGGGAGGGGTTAATGAGCAGTTCTTC
TRBJ1-4	TRBV29-1	NA	NA	CSVRTGSEKLFF	TGCAGCGTCAGAACTGGGAGTGAAAAACTGTTTTTT